This TCR beta chain was identified in a study of quantifying T cell responses using KT2 cells. Across the study: RNA was reverse transcribed with TCR alpha and beta constant-region primers. Under optimum conditions, T4 ligation efficiency was estimated at more than 10%. Whole-study results and caveats: Even the lowest spike-in, about one KT2 cell per 100,000 PBMC, yielded detectable KT2 sequences. Input KT2 cell number predicted KT2 alpha and beta sequence counts linearly over several orders of magnitude.

The cDNA 3' end received a ligated oligonucleotide with a UMI. First-round PCR used approximately 4 cycles and beta primers RC1.1 and RC1.2 covering TRBC1 and TRBC2. TCRdb re-analysed the UMI-ligation and nested PCR reads in MiXCR, keeping a single row per CDR3 protein. The sample gives 40,000 to 50,000 distinct CDR3 sequences, around 15% of which show up once; around two fifths is in the top ten. V gave up 4 bases and J gave up 0 bases, with 7 bases separating them. There are 14 residues in the CDR3. Looked up from germline, CDR1 is LGHNA and CDR2 is YSLEER. This clonotype was found a few times. What it binds is unknown. Known numbers of the T cell clone KT2 were added to PBMC.

This chain joins TRBV4-3 and TRBJ2-1; no clear D gene. The sequenced material came from PBMCs spiked with cells of the T cell clone KT2. The TCR comes from a human donor. CDR3 amino acids: CASSRRNSYNEQFF. CDR3 DNA: TGCGCCAGCAGCCGTCGAAACTCCTACAATGAGCAGTTCTTC.